A single sample is the source of the 3 T cell receptor beta chains below, sequenced in a study of beta chain features in type 1 diabetes. All of the isolated RNA was reverse transcribed, so expressed TCRB transcripts were sequenced. Repertoires were generated with immunoSEQ multiplex PCR, while TCRdb's copy carries only in-frame clones and drops some. The table includes around 300,000 clones, roughly 8% detected once. The sequencing input was central memory CD4+ T cells from blood. These receptors all come from a woman aged 18-29 years in good health.

This clone was observed a handful of times. The V gene is TRBV18, the J gene TRBJ1-1; D perhaps matches TRBD1 (6 bases). The ends were cut back, 3 bases at V and 4 bases at J, with 24 bases in the middle. Germline V CDR1 and CDR2: KGHSH, LQKENI. The CDR3 is 18 residues long. Written as DNA, the CDR3 is TGTGCCAGCTCACCGTTACAAATTACAGGGACGGGGAGCACTGAAGCTTTCTTT. It encodes CASSPLQITGTGSTEAFF.

This chain joins TRBV7-3 and TRBJ1-1; perhaps TRBD1 as D (5 bases). The V end was cut by 0 bases, the J end by 1 base, with 15 bases between. The CDR3 runs to 17 residues. Per germline, CDR1 SGHTA and CDR2 FQGTGA. The CDR3 bases are TGTGCCAGCAGCTTAACGGGGCGCAGTAGTGGGAACACTGAAGCTTTCTTT. This codes for CASSLTGRSSGNTEAFF.

This clone came up a few times. The chain is built from TRBV5-6 and TRBJ1-2; D not resolved. Per germline, CDR1 SGHDT and CDR2 YYEEEE. Trimming removed 4 bases at V and 1 base at J, with 14 bases between. CDR3 length: 15 amino acids. DNA for the CDR3: TGTGCCAGCAGCCTGACACCGGATTATAACTATGGCTACACCTTC. This translates into CASSLTPDYNYGYTF.